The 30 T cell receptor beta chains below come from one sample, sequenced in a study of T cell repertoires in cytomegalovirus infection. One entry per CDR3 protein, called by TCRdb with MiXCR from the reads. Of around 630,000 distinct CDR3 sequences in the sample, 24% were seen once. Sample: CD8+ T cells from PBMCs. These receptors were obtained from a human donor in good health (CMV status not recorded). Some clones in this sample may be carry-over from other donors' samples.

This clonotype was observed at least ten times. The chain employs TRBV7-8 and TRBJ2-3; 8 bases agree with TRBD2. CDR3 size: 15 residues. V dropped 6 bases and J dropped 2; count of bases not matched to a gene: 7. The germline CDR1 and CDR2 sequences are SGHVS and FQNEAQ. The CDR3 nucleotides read TGTGCCAGCAGTCGAGCGGGGGACTACACAGATACGCAGTATTTT. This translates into CASSRAGDYTDTQYF.

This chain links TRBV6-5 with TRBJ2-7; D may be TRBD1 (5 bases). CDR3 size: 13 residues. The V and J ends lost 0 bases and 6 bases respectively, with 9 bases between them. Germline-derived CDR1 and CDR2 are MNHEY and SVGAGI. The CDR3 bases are TGTGCCAGCAGTTACTCGTCTAGGGGCGAGCAGTACTTC. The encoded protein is CASSYSSRGEQYF.

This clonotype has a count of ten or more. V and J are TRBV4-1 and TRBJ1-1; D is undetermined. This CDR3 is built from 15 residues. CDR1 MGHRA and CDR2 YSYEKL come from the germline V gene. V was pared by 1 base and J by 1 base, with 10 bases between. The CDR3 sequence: CASSQGREKNTEAFF. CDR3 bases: TGCGCCAGCAGCCAAGGACGAGAGAAGAACACTGAAGCTTTCTTT.

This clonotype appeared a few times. The CDR3 here is CASSSQVYEQYF. For the CDR3, the DNA is TGTGCCAGCAGCTCCCAAGTCTACGAGCAGTACTTC. V usage is TRBV7-9 and J usage is TRBJ2-7, with D unresolved. The germline gives CDR1 SEHNR, CDR2 FQNEAQ (reference sequence). This CDR3 has 12 amino acids. V shed 4 bases and J shed 3 bases, with 7 bases lying between them.

CDR3 amino acids: CASSDVQGSYNEQFF. The CDR3 DNA reads as TGTGCCAGCAGTGACGTTCAAGGGTCCTACAATGAGCAGTTCTTC. The chain joins TRBV6-4 to TRBJ2-1; D gene ambiguous. Germline loops: CDR1 MRHNA, CDR2 SNTAGT. The CDR3 is 15 amino acids. The V end lost 2 bases, the J end lost 1 base, and 9 bases lay between the germline ends.

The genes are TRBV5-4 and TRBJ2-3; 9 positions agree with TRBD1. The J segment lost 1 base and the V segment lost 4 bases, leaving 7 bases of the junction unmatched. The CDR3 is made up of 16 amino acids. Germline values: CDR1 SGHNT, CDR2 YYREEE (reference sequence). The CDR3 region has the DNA TGTGCCAGCAGCGAGGACAGGGGTTGTTGCACAGATACGCAGTATTTT. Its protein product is CASSEDRGCCTDTQYF. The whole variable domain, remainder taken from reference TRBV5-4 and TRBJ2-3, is ETGVTQSPTHLIKTRGQQVTLRCSSQSGHNTVSWYQQALGQGPQFIFQYYREEENGRGNFPPRFSGLQFPNYSSELNVNALELDDSALYLCASSEDRGCCTDTQYFGPGTRLTVL.

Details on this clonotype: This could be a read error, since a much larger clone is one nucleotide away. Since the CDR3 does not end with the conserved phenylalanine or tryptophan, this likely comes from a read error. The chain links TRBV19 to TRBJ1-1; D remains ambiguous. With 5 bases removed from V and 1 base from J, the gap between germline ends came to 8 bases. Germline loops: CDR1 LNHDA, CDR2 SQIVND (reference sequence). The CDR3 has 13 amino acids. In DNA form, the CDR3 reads TGTGCCAGTAGTGAAGCCCAGAACACTGAAGCTTTCTAT. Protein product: CASSEAQNTEAFY.

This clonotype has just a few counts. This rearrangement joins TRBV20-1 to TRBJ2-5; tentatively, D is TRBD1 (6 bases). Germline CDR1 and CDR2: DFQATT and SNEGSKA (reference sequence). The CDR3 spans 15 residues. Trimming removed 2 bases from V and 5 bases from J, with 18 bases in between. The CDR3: CSARPFGTRSETQYF. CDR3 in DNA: TGCAGTGCTAGACCGTTTGGGACACGGTCGGAGACCCAGTACTTC.

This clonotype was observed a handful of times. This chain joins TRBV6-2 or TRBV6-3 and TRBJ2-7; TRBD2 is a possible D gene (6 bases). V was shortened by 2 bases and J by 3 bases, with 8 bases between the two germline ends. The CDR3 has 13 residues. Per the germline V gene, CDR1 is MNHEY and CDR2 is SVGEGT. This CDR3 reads CASSYGTYYEQYF. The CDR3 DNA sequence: TGTGCCAGCAGTTACGGGACTTACTACGAGCAGTACTTC.

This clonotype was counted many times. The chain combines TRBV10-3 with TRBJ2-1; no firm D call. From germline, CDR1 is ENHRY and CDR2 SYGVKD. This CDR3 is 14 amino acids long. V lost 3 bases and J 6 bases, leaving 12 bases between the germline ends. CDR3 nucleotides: TGTGCCATCAGTGAACGACTTGTAGGCAATGAGCAGTTCTTC. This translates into CAISERLVGNEQFF.

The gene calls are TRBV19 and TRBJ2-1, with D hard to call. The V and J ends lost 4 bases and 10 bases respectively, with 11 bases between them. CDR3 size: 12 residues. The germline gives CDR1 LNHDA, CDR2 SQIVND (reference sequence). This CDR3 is CASSNEPSEQFF. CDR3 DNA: TGTGCCAGTAGTAATGAGCCCTCGGAGCAGTTCTTC.

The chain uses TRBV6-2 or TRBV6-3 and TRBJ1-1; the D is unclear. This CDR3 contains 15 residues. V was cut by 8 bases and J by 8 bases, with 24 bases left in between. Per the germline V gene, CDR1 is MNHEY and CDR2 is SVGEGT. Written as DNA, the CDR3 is TGTGCCAGCTCCGAGGAGGTCAGCCCAAATTGGGAAGCTTTCTTT. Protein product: CASSEEVSPNWEAFF.

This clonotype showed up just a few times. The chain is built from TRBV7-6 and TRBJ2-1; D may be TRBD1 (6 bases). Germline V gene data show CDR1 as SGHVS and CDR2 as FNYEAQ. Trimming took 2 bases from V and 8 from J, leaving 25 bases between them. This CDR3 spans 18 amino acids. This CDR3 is CASSLLGGRGREGDEQFF. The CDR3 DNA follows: TGTGCCAGCAGCTTATTAGGGGGTCGGGGCAGGGAAGGGGATGAGCAGTTCTTC.

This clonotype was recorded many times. The CDR3 DNA follows: TGTGCCAGCAGCTTCGGACAGACCTCCTACGAGCAGTACGTC. It translates to CASSFGQTSYEQYV. The V and J genes are TRBV7-2 and TRBJ2-7, with a possible D match to TRBD1 (6 bases). The V end was cut by 3 bases, the J end by 0 bases, with 9 bases between. The CDR3 contains 14 residues. Germline V gives CDR1 SGHTA, CDR2 FQGNSA.

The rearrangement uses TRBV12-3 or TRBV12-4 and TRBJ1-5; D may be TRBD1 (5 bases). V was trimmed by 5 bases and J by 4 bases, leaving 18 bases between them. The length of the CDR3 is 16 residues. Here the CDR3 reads CASSPPRSRANQPQHF. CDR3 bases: TGTGCCAGCAGTCCCCCAAGGTCCAGGGCGAATCAGCCCCAGCATTTT.

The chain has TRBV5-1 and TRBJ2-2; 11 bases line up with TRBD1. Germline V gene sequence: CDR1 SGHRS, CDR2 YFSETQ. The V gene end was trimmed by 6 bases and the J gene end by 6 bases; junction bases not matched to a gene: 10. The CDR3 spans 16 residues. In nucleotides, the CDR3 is TGCGCCAGCAACCCGGGACAGGGGGTGATCGCCGGGGAGCTGTTTTTT. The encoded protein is CASNPGQGVIAGELFF.

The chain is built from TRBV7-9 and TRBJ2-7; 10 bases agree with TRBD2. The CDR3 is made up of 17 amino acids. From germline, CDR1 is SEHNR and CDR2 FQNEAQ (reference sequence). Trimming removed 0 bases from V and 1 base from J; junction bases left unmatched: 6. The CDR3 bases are TGTGCCAGCAGCTTAGCGGGTAGCGGGGGGCCGTCCTACGAGCAGTACGTC. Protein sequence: CASSLAGSGGPSYEQYV.

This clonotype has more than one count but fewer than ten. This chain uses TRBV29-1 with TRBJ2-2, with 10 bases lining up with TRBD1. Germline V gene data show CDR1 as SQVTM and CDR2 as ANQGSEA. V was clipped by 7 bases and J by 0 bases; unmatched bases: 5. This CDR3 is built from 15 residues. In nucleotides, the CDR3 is TGCAGCGCGGGACAGGGGTTTTCGAACACCGGGGAGCTGTTTTTT. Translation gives CSAGQGFSNTGELFF.

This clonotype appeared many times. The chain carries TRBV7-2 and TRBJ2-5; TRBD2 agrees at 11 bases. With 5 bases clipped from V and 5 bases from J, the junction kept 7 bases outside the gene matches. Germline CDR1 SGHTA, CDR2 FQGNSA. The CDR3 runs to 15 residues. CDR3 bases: TGTGCCAGCAGCATGACTAGCGGGGCTGGGGAGACCCAGTACTTC. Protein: CASSMTSGAGETQYF.

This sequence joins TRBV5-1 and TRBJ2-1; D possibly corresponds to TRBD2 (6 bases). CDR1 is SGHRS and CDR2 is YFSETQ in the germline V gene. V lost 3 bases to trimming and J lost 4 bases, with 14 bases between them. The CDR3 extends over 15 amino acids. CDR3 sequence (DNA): TGCGCCAGCAGCTCCTCCCGCGCGGGGTACAATGAGCAGTTCTTC. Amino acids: CASSSSRAGYNEQFF.

CDR3 sequence (DNA): TGTGCCAGCAGCTTACCCCCAGGGCGAGACACCATATATTTT. This gives the protein CASSLPPGRDTIYF. The V and J genes are TRBV7-9 and TRBJ1-3; D might be TRBD1 (5 bases). Germline V gives CDR1 SEHNR, CDR2 FQNEAQ (reference sequence). The CDR3 consists of 14 residues. Trimming removed 2 bases at V and 8 bases at J, with 13 bases between.

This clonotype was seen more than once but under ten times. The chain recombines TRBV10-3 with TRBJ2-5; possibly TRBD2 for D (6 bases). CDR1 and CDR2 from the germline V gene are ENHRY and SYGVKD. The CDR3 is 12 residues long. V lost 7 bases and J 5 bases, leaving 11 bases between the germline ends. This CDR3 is CAIMDRGETQYF. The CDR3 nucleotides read TGTGCCATCATGGACCGGGGGGAGACCCAGTACTTC.

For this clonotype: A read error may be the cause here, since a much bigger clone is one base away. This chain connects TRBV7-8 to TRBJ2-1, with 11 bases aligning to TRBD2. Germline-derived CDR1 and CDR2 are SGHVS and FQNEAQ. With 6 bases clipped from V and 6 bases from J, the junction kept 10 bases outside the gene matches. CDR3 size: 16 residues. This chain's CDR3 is CASSSVLAGGRNEQFF. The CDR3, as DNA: TGTGCCAGCAGTTCCGTTCTAGCGGGGGGCCGCAATGAGCAGTTCTTC.

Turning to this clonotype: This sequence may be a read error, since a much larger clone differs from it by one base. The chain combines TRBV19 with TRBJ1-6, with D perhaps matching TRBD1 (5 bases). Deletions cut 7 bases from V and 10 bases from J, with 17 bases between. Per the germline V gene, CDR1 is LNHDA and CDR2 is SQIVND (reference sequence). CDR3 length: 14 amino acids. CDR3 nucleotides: TGTGCCAGTATTATCAATGGGGCACGGTCACCCCTCCACTTT. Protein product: CASIINGARSPLHF.

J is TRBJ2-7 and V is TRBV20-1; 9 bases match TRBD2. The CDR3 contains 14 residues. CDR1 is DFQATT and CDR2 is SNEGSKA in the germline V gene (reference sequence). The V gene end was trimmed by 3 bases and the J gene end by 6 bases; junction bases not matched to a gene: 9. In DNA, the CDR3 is TGCAGTGCTAGCGAGCGGGGGGACGGTAGCGAGCAGTACTTC. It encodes CSASERGDGSEQYF.

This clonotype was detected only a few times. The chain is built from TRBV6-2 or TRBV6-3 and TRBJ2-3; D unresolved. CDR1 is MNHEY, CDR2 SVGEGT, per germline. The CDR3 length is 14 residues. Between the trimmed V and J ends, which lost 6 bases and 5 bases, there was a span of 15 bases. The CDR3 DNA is TGTGCCAGCAGCTACCTCCGGCTCCTAGATACGCAGTATTTT. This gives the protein CASSYLRLLDTQYF.

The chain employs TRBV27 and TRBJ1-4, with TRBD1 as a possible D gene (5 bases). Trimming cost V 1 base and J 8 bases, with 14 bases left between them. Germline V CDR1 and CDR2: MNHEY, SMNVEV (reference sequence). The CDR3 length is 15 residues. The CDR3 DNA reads TGTGCCAGCAGTTTATGGGTAGGGGCTGGGGAAAAACTGTTTTTT. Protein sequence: CASSLWVGAGEKLFF.

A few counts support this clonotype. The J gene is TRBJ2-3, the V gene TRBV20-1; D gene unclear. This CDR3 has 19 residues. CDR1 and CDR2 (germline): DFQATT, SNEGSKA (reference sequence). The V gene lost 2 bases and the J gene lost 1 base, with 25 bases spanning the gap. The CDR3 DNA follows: TGCAGTGCTAGAATCGGCTTGAATGGCGCGACCTATCGCACAGATACGCAGTATTTT. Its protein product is CSARIGLNGATYRTDTQYF.

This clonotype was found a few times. CDR3 protein: CASSYSVRASGYTF. The CDR3 DNA is TGTGCCAGCAGTTACTCGGTCCGGGCCAGCGGCTACACCTTC. This chain links TRBV6-5 with TRBJ1-2; D not resolved. CDR1 is MNHEY, CDR2 SVGAGI, per germline. V gave up 0 bases and J gave up 8 bases, with 13 bases separating them. The CDR3 contains 14 residues.

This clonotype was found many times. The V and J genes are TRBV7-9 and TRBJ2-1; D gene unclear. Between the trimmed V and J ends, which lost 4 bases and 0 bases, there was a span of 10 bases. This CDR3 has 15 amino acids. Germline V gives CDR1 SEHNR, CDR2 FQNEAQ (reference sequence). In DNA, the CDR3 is TGTGCCAGCAGCTGGACGTCGAGCTCCTACAATGAGCAGTTCTTC. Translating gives CASSWTSSSYNEQFF.